The 32 T cell receptor beta chains below come from one sample, sequenced in a study of Graves' ophthalmopathy and Graves' hyperthyroidism. Amplification from RNA transcripts yielded the TCR beta CDR3 regions. HTBI primers were used in a first-round RT-PCR, which preceded a second-round multiplex PCR. TCRdb reanalysed the multiplex PCR reads using MiXCR and keeps one entry per CDR3 protein. The sample holds about 220,000 distinct CDR3 sequences, about a fifth seen once. Sequencing was done on a sample of peripheral blood. These receptors came from a woman in her fifties or sixties with Graves' ophthalmopathy.

This clonotype was recorded many times. The chain is built from TRBV6-5 and TRBJ1-1, with D perhaps TRBD1 (6 bases). V gave up 6 bases and J gave up 5 bases, with 16 bases separating them. Per the germline V gene, CDR1 is MNHEY and CDR2 is SVGAGI. The CDR3 has 14 amino acids. The CDR3, as DNA: TGTGCCAGCAGAGGGGCTGGGGGGCGGACTGAAGCTTTCTTT. It encodes CASRGAGGRTEAFF.

A word on this clonotype: This may stem from a read error, because a much larger clone lies one nucleotide away. The V and J genes are TRBV6-2 or TRBV6-3 and TRBJ1-1; D gene ambiguous. This CDR3 is 14 amino acids long. Per germline, CDR1 MNHEY and CDR2 SVGEGT. Trimming took 5 bases from V and 2 from J, leaving 12 bases between them. CDR3 nucleotides: TGTGCCAGCAGTAGGGCAAGGACTAACACTGAAGCTTTCTTT. This gives the protein CASSRARTNTEAFF.

This clonotype was detected a few times. The V gene is TRBV4-2, the J gene TRBJ1-1; 8 bases fit TRBD1. Germline CDR1 is LGHNA and CDR2 is YNFKEQ. Trimming cost V 7 bases and J 4 bases; bases outside gene matches: 5. This CDR3 spans 13 amino acids. CDR3 in DNA: TGTGCCAGCATCGGAGACAGGGGCACTGAAGCTTTCTTT. Its protein product is CASIGDRGTEAFF.

The sample holds many counts of this clonotype. As DNA, the CDR3 is TGTGCCAGCAGTGAAGCGACAGGAAGCTCGTTATGGCCCCAGCATTTT. Its translation is CASSEATGSSLWPQHF. V and J are TRBV6-1 and TRBJ1-5; weak D call: TRBD1 (6 bases). This CDR3 is 16 amino acids long. The V gene's germline CDR1 is MNHNS and CDR2 SASEGT. V dropped 0 bases and J dropped 9 bases, with 18 bases sitting between them.

This clonotype was recorded at least ten times. CDR3 sequence: CASSEGPNMNTEAFF. In nucleotides, the CDR3 is TGCGCCAGCAGTGAGGGGCCTAACATGAACACTGAAGCTTTCTTT. The genes are TRBV10-1 and TRBJ1-1; D remains unclear. The CDR3 covers 15 residues. The germline V gene has CDR1 WNHNN and CDR2 SYGVQD (reference sequence). V gave up 2 bases and J gave up 0 bases, with 10 bases separating them.

This clonotype was seen repeatedly, ten times or more. This sequence joins TRBV6-5 and TRBJ1-6, with D maybe TRBD1 (5 bases). Looked up from germline, CDR1 is MNHEY and CDR2 is SVGAGI. Between the trimmed V and J ends, which lost 9 bases and 10 bases, there was a span of 19 bases. This CDR3 region has 14 residues. CDR3 in amino acids: CASSSSGGESPLHF. The CDR3 coding sequence is TGTGCCAGTTCCTCATCGGGGGGAGAGTCACCCCTCCACTTT.

The rearrangement links TRBV12-3 or TRBV12-4 to TRBJ1-2; TRBD1 is a possible D gene (6 bases). V gave up 10 bases and J gave up 5 bases, with 17 bases separating them. This CDR3 region has 13 residues. Here the CDR3 reads CAIDRRLGYGYTF. The CDR3 region has the DNA TGTGCCATAGACAGGCGCTTGGGGTATGGCTACACCTTC.

The sample holds many counts of this clonotype. CDR3 region: CASRPGYTTEAFF. The CDR3 DNA reads TGTGCCAGCAGGCCAGGGTATACCACTGAAGCTTTCTTT. J is TRBJ1-1 and V is TRBV7-2, with D possibly TRBD1 on 5 matching bases. This CDR3 is 13 amino acids long. CDR1 and CDR2 from the germline V gene are SGHTA and FQGNSA. V was pared by 6 bases and J by 4 bases, with 12 bases between.

The chain combines TRBV20-1 with TRBJ1-2, with D unclear. V was pared by 1 base and J by 4 bases, with 7 bases between. CDR3 size: 12 residues. CDR1 is DFQATT, CDR2 SNEGSKA, per germline (reference sequence). DNA for the CDR3: TGCAGTGCTAGAGTTGCGGGCTATGGCTACACCTTC. It specifies CSARVAGYGYTF.

This clonotype was recorded many times. The rearrangement uses TRBV6-5 and TRBJ1-1; 7 nucleotides align to TRBD1. The V segment lost 0 bases and the J segment 5 bases; nucleotides outside the gene matches: 6. The CDR3 loop spans 15 amino acids. Germline V CDR1 and CDR2: MNHEY, SVGAGI. In DNA, the CDR3 is TGTGCCAGCAGTTACTCGAGGGGGCGGGGGACTGAAGCTTTCTTT. It translates to CASSYSRGRGTEAFF.

At least ten counts were recorded for this clonotype. The chain couples TRBV12-3 or TRBV12-4 to TRBJ1-3, with D uncertain. The V and J ends lost 3 bases and 9 bases respectively, with 24 bases between them. This CDR3 is 17 amino acids long. CDR3 nucleotides: TGTGCCAGCAGTTTTAAGGTGGTACCGGATGGCGTTGGCACCATATATTTT. As protein: CASSFKVVPDGVGTIYF.

In this sample, this clonotype turned up many times. The rearrangement uses TRBV12-3 or TRBV12-4 and TRBJ2-5; 16 bases align to TRBD2. Unmatched junction bases numbered 4, after V lost 5 bases and J lost 7 bases. The CDR3 has 15 amino acids. The CDR3 sequence: CASSVGTSGRVTQYF. Here the CDR3 DNA reads TGTGCCAGCAGTGTGGGGACTAGCGGGAGGGTGACCCAGTACTTC.

This clonotype was detected ten times or more. CDR3 residues: CASSFDRGGYEQYF. CDR3 nucleotide sequence: TGTGCCAGCAGCTTTGACAGGGGGGGCTACGAGCAGTACTTC. The chain combines TRBV11-2 with TRBJ2-7; the match to TRBD1 covers 9 bases. The CDR3 consists of 14 residues. Germline V gene sequence: CDR1 SGHAT, CDR2 FQNNGV. After removal of 3 bases from V and 3 bases from J, the junction contained 3 bases not matched to a gene.

In its sample, this clonotype was seen many times. The rearrangement joins TRBV24-1 to TRBJ1-6; a possible D gene is TRBD1 (5 bases). V dropped 1 base and J dropped 9 bases, with 6 bases sitting between them. This CDR3 has 13 residues. Germline CDR1 reads KGHDR; CDR2 reads SFDVKD. Here the CDR3 DNA reads TGTGCCACCAGTGATTTTGGGGGTTCACCCCTCCACTTT. It is translated as CATSDFGGSPLHF.

This clonotype was seen many times. V and J are TRBV19 and TRBJ1-6; D is unclear. Germline V lookup: CDR1 LNHDA, CDR2 SQIVND (reference sequence). Trimming pared 8 bases from V and 8 bases from J, leaving 10 bases between. The CDR3 sequence is 12 residues long. The CDR3 here is CASGPLDSPLHF. The CDR3 nucleotides read TGTGCCAGTGGGCCTTTGGATTCACCCCTCCACTTT.

This clonotype was counted ten times or more. The chain employs TRBV19 and TRBJ1-2; the D is unclear. V lost 3 bases and J lost 2, with 10 bases in between. The CDR3 has 14 residues. Germline V gene data show CDR1 as LNHDA and CDR2 as SQIVND (reference sequence). The CDR3 region is CASSIQVSNYGYTF. The CDR3 DNA reads as TGTGCCAGTAGTATTCAGGTCTCAAACTATGGCTACACCTTC. Complete variable domain (other parts from reference TRBV19 and TRBJ1-2): DGGITQSPKYLFRKEGQNVTLSCEQNLNHDAMYWYRQDPGQGLRLIYYSQIVNDFQKGDIAEGYSVSREKKESFPLTVTSAQKNPTAFYLCASSIQVSNYGYTFGSGTRLTVV.

Many counts were recorded for this clonotype. This chain uses TRBV6-1 with TRBJ2-2, with D perhaps matching TRBD2 (5 bases). Trimming removed 4 bases at V and 6 bases at J, with 9 bases between. The germline V gene encodes CDR1 MNHNS and CDR2 SASEGT. The CDR3 loop spans 13 amino acids. This CDR3 is CASSGTPSGELFF. Written as DNA, the CDR3 is TGTGCCAGCAGTGGGACTCCTTCCGGGGAGCTGTTTTTT.

This sequence joins TRBV5-1 and TRBJ2-2, with D perhaps being TRBD1 or TRBD2 (5 bases each). The CDR3 has 16 amino acids. V dropped 0 bases and J dropped 9 bases, with 18 bases sitting between them. CDR1 and CDR2 (germline): SGHRS, YFSETQ. The CDR3 protein is CASSLGGTEPSRELFF. The DNA of the CDR3 is TGCGCCAGCAGCTTGGGGGGGACCGAACCTAGCCGGGAGCTGTTTTTT.

This clonotype has ten or more counts. The chain uses TRBV5-4 and TRBJ1-1; D perhaps matches TRBD1 (5 bases). The ends were cut back, 0 bases at V and 6 bases at J, with 24 bases in the middle. Germline CDR1 is SGHNT and CDR2 is YYREEE (reference sequence). The CDR3 runs 18 residues. In DNA, the CDR3 is TGTGCCAGCAGCTTGGAGTTGGGCAAAACCCTAGGGGTGGCTGAAGCTTTCTTT. It translates to CASSLELGKTLGVAEAFF.

In this sample, this clonotype turned up many times. This chain uses TRBV12-5 with TRBJ2-5; maybe TRBD2 (6 bases). Looked up from germline, CDR1 is LGHNT and CDR2 is FRNRAP. The V end lost 11 bases, the J end lost 4 bases, and 11 bases lay between the germline ends. This CDR3 spans 11 amino acids. CDR3 DNA: TGTGCTGGGGGGAGGAGAGAGACCCAGTACTTC. Translation gives CAGGRRETQYF.

Many counts were recorded for this clonotype. The chain links TRBV30 to TRBJ1-5, with D perhaps TRBD1 (5 bases). The CDR3 contains 14 residues. The V end was cut by 4 bases, the J end by 6 bases, with 16 bases between. Germline CDR1 is GTSNPN and CDR2 is SVGIG (reference sequence). CDR3 region: CAWTLPGPGQPQHF. As DNA, the CDR3 is TGTGCCTGGACGCTTCCGGGACCAGGTCAGCCCCAGCATTTT.

In its sample, this clonotype was seen many times. This chain joins TRBV6-1 and TRBJ1-5; the D gene is possibly TRBD1 (6 bases). In germline, CDR1 is MNHNS, CDR2 SASEGT. The CDR3 sequence is 13 residues long. The V end lost 6 bases, the J end lost 9 bases, and 15 bases lay between the germline ends. Here the CDR3 reads CASRENTGRPQHF. As DNA, the CDR3 is TGTGCCAGCAGAGAAAATACAGGGAGGCCCCAGCATTTT.

This clonotype has ten or more counts. The chain uses TRBV29-1 and TRBJ2-2; TRBD2 might be the D (7 bases). There are 13 residues in the CDR3. CDR1 is SQVTM and CDR2 is ANQGSEA in the germline V gene. Trimming removed 6 bases from V and 6 bases from J, with 14 bases in between. The CDR3 DNA sequence: TGCAGCGTACCGGGGGGCCGGGCCGGGGAGCTGTTTTTT. Translating gives CSVPGGRAGELFF.

This clonotype was observed many times. The V and J genes are TRBV6-2 or TRBV6-3 and TRBJ2-7; 9 positions agree with TRBD2. V lost 0 bases and J lost 5; bases outside the gene matches: 5. This CDR3 contains 15 residues. Germline V gives CDR1 MNHEY, CDR2 SVGEGT. CDR3 sequence: CASSYSFSGSNEQYF. The CDR3 nucleotides read TGTGCCAGCAGTTACTCGTTTAGCGGGAGTAACGAGCAGTACTTC.

This clonotype was seen ten or more times. V usage is TRBV11-2 and J usage is TRBJ2-7; 14 bases agree with TRBD2. The trim removed 5 bases at V and 0 bases at J, leaving 0 bases unmatched. In germline, CDR1 is SGHAT, CDR2 FQNNGV. The CDR3 length is 15 residues. CDR3 region: CASSGTSGSSYEQYF. CDR3 nucleotide sequence: TGTGCCAGCAGCGGGACTAGCGGGAGCTCCTACGAGCAGTACTTC. Looking up the rest from reference TRBV11-2 and TRBJ2-7 gives the full variable domain: EAGVAQSPRYKIIEKRQSVAFWCNPISGHATLYWYQQILGQGPKLLIQFQNNGVVDDSQLPKDRFSAERLKGVDSTLKIQPAKLEDSAVYLCASSGTSGSSYEQYFGPGTRLTVT.

This clonotype appeared many times. The chain uses TRBV6-5 and TRBJ2-2; D is unresolved. Germline V gives CDR1 MNHEY, CDR2 SVGAGI. CDR3 size: 13 residues. V dropped 4 bases and J dropped 6 bases, with 9 bases sitting between them. The CDR3 reads CASSSQISGELFF. The CDR3 DNA sequence: TGTGCCAGCAGTTCCCAAATTTCCGGGGAGCTGTTTTTT.

The V and J genes are TRBV6-1 and TRBJ1-2; the match to TRBD1 covers 7 bases. The V and J ends lost 5 bases and 6 bases, in that order; junction bases with no gene match: 6. Germline assignment: CDR1 MNHNS and CDR2 SASEGT. This CDR3 contains 13 residues. CDR3 in DNA: TGTGCCAGCAGTCCCCTCAGGGGGAATGGCTACACCTTC. Translated, it gives CASSPLRGNGYTF.

This clonotype was observed many times. The chain links TRBV6-1 to TRBJ1-3; no clear D gene. This CDR3 region has 13 residues. Germline values: CDR1 MNHNS, CDR2 SASEGT. V dropped 5 bases and J dropped 4 bases, with 9 bases sitting between them. CDR3 loop: CASSIDPGNTIYF. Written as DNA, the CDR3 is TGTGCCAGCAGTATTGACCCAGGAAACACCATATATTTT.

This clonotype was seen ten or more times. The V gene is TRBV6-5, the J gene TRBJ2-2, with D possibly TRBD2 on 5 matching bases. V lost 4 bases to trimming and J lost 4 bases, with 13 bases between them. CDR1 and CDR2 from the germline V gene are MNHEY and SVGAGI. The CDR3 is 15 amino acids. The CDR3: CASSFSLASTGELFF. The DNA for the CDR3 is TGTGCCAGCAGTTTCTCGCTAGCCTCCACCGGGGAGCTGTTTTTT.

J is TRBJ2-7 and V is TRBV20-1; D is undetermined. V lost 3 bases to trimming and J lost 1 base, with 13 bases between them. CDR1 and CDR2 (germline): DFQATT, SNEGSKA (reference sequence). This CDR3 comprises 14 residues. The CDR3 sequence is CSASSARRSYEQYF. The CDR3 coding sequence is TGCAGTGCTAGTAGTGCACGGAGATCCTACGAGCAGTACTTC.

This clonotype was detected many times. The rearrangement links TRBV12-3 or TRBV12-4 to TRBJ1-5; D possibly corresponds to TRBD1 (6 bases). The V gene lost 7 bases and the J gene lost 7 bases, with 14 bases spanning the gap. This CDR3 is built from 13 residues. This CDR3 reads CASNFNRDQPQHF. In DNA, the CDR3 is TGTGCCAGCAACTTCAACAGGGACCAGCCCCAGCATTTT.

This CDR3 is CASGRSGSSTDTQYF. The CDR3 DNA is TGTGCTAGTGGTCGTAGCGGGAGTTCTACAGATACGCAGTATTTT. The chain is built from TRBV12-5 and TRBJ2-3, with 9 bases lining up with TRBD2. Germline values: CDR1 LGHNT, CDR2 FRNRAP. Losses at the gene ends were 5 bases for V and 3 bases for J; bases not matched to a gene: 6. The length of the CDR3 is 15 residues. The whole variable domain, filled in from reference TRBV12-5 and TRBJ2-3, reads DARVTQTPRHKVTEMGQEVTMRCQPILGHNTVFWYRQTMMQGLELLAYFRNRAPLDDSGMPKDRFSAEMPDATLATLKIQPSEPRDSAVYFCASGRSGSSTDTQYFGPGTRLTVL.